These 12 T cell receptor beta chains share one sample of origin, sequenced in a study of cytomegalovirus exposure and HLA in healthy donors. The PCR ran on 60 Vbeta and 13 Jbeta primers. The method was immunoSEQ multiplex PCR; TCRdb's version includes in-frame clones alone and lacks a portion of them. The sample holds over 200,000 clones, about four fifths seen once. What was sequenced was PBMCs. The receptor source for this set is a man aged 40-49 years in good health and CMV-seropositive.

The V call is TRBV11-3, the J call TRBJ2-2; D possibly corresponds to TRBD2 (6 bases). Germline V CDR1 and CDR2: SGHNT, YENEEA. Between the trimmed V and J ends, which lost 6 bases and 5 bases, there was a span of 10 bases. This CDR3 has 13 residues. The CDR3 is CASRIGRTGELFF. CDR3 DNA: TGTGCCAGCAGAATAGGGAGGACCGGGGAGCTGTTTTTT.

The V gene is TRBV15, the J gene TRBJ1-1; D is possibly TRBD1 (5 bases). V was shortened by 1 base and J by 1 base, with 10 bases between the two germline ends. CDR3 length equals 15 residues. The germline V gene encodes CDR1 LNHNV and CDR2 YYDKDF (reference sequence). CDR3 sequence (DNA): TGTGCCACCAGCAGAGGGGGCCTCCCGAACACTGAAGCTTTCTTT. Residues: CATSRGGLPNTEAFF.

The CDR3 DNA sequence: TGCGCCAGCAGCTTGGTTCCCCTGTCTAACTATGGCTACACCTTC. This encodes CASSLVPLSNYGYTF. The chain uses TRBV5-1 and TRBJ1-2, with unresolved D. The CDR3 has 15 amino acids. Germline CDR1 is SGHRS and CDR2 is YFSETQ. V lost 0 bases and J lost 0, with 9 bases in between.

This clone was counted once. The rearrangement links TRBV5-1 to TRBJ2-1, with D tentatively TRBD2 (6 bases). Deletions cut 2 bases from V and 0 bases from J, with 12 bases between. This CDR3 has 16 residues. From germline, CDR1 is SGHRS and CDR2 YFSETQ. The CDR3 loop is CASSFSGPGSYNEQFF. For the CDR3, the DNA is TGCGCCAGCAGCTTTAGCGGTCCGGGCTCCTACAATGAGCAGTTCTTC.

CDR3: CASSYPYGEWTDTQYF. The CDR3 coding sequence is TGTGCCAGCAGTTATCCGTATGGGGAGTGGACAGATACGCAGTATTTT. The chain combines TRBV6-6 with TRBJ2-3; TRBD2 is a possible D gene (5 bases). The germline V gene encodes CDR1 MNHNY and CDR2 SVGAGI (reference sequence). This CDR3 comprises 16 residues. V dropped 3 bases and J dropped 3 bases, with 16 bases sitting between them.

The V gene is TRBV5-1, the J gene TRBJ2-3; D uncertain. From germline, CDR1 is SGHRS and CDR2 YFSETQ. The CDR3 is 14 amino acids. The V and J ends lost 2 bases and 2 bases respectively, with 9 bases between them. The CDR3 loop reads CASSFPADTDTQYF. CDR3 DNA sequence: TGCGCCAGCAGCTTCCCGGCGGACACAGATACGCAGTATTTT.

V and J are TRBV18 and TRBJ2-1; a weak D match, TRBD1 (5 bases). This CDR3 comprises 13 residues. Per germline, CDR1 KGHSH and CDR2 LQKENI. V gave up 3 bases and J gave up 8 bases, with 11 bases separating them. CDR3 nucleotide sequence: TGTGCCAGCTCACCGGGCAGGGTCGATGAGCAGTTCTTC. Its translation: CASSPGRVDEQFF.

The J gene is TRBJ1-1, the V gene TRBV19, with 8 positions matching TRBD1. CDR3 length: 17 amino acids. Germline-derived CDR1 and CDR2 are LNHDA and SQIVND (reference sequence). V shed 3 bases and J 0 bases; nucleotides not matched to a gene: 9. The CDR3 is CASSIDPGQVMNTEAFF. The CDR3 region has the DNA TGTGCCAGTAGTATCGATCCGGGACAGGTCATGAACACTGAAGCTTTCTTT.

The J gene is TRBJ1-1, the V gene TRBV29-1, with 10 bases identical to TRBD1. From germline, CDR1 is SQVTM and CDR2 ANQGSEA. V trimming: 5 bases; J trimming: 5 bases; junction bases outside the gene matches: 2. The CDR3 runs to 12 residues. CDR3 region: CSVLDRGTEAFF. CDR3 nucleotide sequence: TGCAGCGTTCTGGACAGGGGGACTGAAGCTTTCTTT.

The chain is built from TRBV4-1 and TRBJ2-3, with 8 bases identical to TRBD2. The V gene end was trimmed by 0 bases and the J gene end by 0 bases; junction bases not matched to a gene: 5. CDR1 is MGHRA and CDR2 is YSYEKL in the germline V gene. The CDR3 extends over 17 amino acids. The CDR3: CASSQDPTSGSTDTQYF. The CDR3 DNA reads TGCGCCAGCAGCCAAGATCCAACTAGCGGCAGCACAGATACGCAGTATTTT.

This clone is a singleton in its sample. The chain is built from TRBV5-1 and TRBJ2-1; D call uncertain. CDR1 and CDR2 (germline): SGHRS, YFSETQ. V lost 0 bases and J lost 11, with 12 bases in between. The CDR3 has 13 residues. The CDR3 region is CASSLVSAGQQFF. CDR3 DNA sequence: TGCGCCAGCAGCTTGGTTTCCGCCGGTCAGCAGTTCTTC.

The V and J genes are TRBV12-5 and TRBJ2-2; 7 bases line up with TRBD2. The V segment lost 6 bases and the J segment 1 base; nucleotides outside the gene matches: 5. The CDR3 sequence is 15 residues long. CDR1 is LGHNT, CDR2 FRNRAP, per germline. The CDR3 protein is CASGDGGRNTGELFF. The CDR3 nucleotides read TGTGCTAGTGGAGACGGCGGGAGGAACACCGGGGAGCTGTTTTTT.